This entry lists 19 T cell receptor beta chains sequenced from one sample in a study of glioma-infiltrating T cells. TCR alpha and beta CDR3 regions were amplified from RNA using iRepertoire nested multiplex PCR. TCRdb reprocessed the multiplex PCR reads via MiXCR and lists one record per CDR3 protein. This repertoire shows about 410,000 distinct CDR3 sequences, around 45% found once; its top ten account for 12%. Sequenced material: glioma tissue, nonneoplastic brain tissue, or PBMCs (not recorded which). These TCRs come from a human donor with low-grade glioma or glioblastoma, undergoing nonglioma brain surgery, or in good health (not recorded which).

The table lists this clonotype with many counts. The V call is TRBV27, the J call TRBJ1-5; no firm D call. Germline loops: CDR1 MNHEY, CDR2 SMNVEV (reference sequence). This CDR3 has 13 amino acids. Trimming left V 2 bases short and J 5 bases short, with 7 bases between. CDR3 sequence reads: CASSLKVYQPQHF. Written as DNA, the CDR3 is TGTGCCAGCAGTTTAAAGGTTTATCAGCCCCAGCATTTT.

This clonotype was seen many times. This rearrangement joins TRBV27 to TRBJ2-1, with D unresolved. Per the germline V gene, CDR1 is MNHEY and CDR2 is SMNVEV (reference sequence). V was cut by 5 bases and J by 0 bases, with 11 bases left in between. The CDR3 loop spans 15 amino acids. The CDR3 DNA reads TGTGCCAGCAGTACAAGCGTGAGCTCCTACAATGAGCAGTTCTTC. Translation gives CASSTSVSSYNEQFF.

Comment on this clonotype: The junction and the germline gene differ at one end; a read error may be behind it. V and J are TRBV11-2 and TRBJ2-5, with TRBD1 matching 8 bases. The CDR3 is 15 residues long. The germline V gene has CDR1 SGHAT and CDR2 FQNNGV. The CDR3 DNA is TGCGCCAGCAGCTTAGCAGGGGGCGTGAGTGAGACCCAGTACTTC. This translates into CASSLAGGVSETQYF.

This clonotype was counted between two and nine times. V usage is TRBV28 and J usage is TRBJ2-7; unclear D gene. CDR3 size: 13 residues. Deletions cut 4 bases from V and 2 bases from J, with 9 bases between. Germline loops: CDR1 MDHEN, CDR2 SYDVKM. CDR3 sequence: CASSYPSPYEQYF. The CDR3 nucleotides are TGTGCCAGCAGTTATCCGTCCCCCTACGAGCAGTACTTC.

This clonotype was seen a handful of times. The gene calls are TRBV5-1 and TRBJ2-7; D might be TRBD2 (5 bases). The CDR3 consists of 14 residues. In germline, CDR1 is SGHRS, CDR2 YFSETQ. V gave up 0 bases and J gave up 5 bases, with 12 bases separating them. The DNA for the CDR3 is TGCGCCAGCAGCTTGGAAGCGGCCTTGGACGAGCAGTACTTC. This translates into CASSLEAALDEQYF.

The chain is built from TRBV3-1 and TRBJ2-1; tentative D call: TRBD2 (6 bases). Germline CDR1 LGHDT, CDR2 YNNKEL (reference sequence). The CDR3 consists of 15 residues. Trimming shortened V by 0 bases and J by 7 bases, and 13 bases separated the two germline ends. DNA for the CDR3: TGTGCCAGCAGCCAAGATCGACTAGTGGGTAATGAGCAGTTCTTC. Translation gives CASSQDRLVGNEQFF.

The chain has TRBV7-9 and TRBJ2-3, with 7 bases identical to TRBD1. Germline CDR1 SEHNR, CDR2 FQNEAQ (reference sequence). J lost 6 bases, V lost 7 bases, and 10 bases had no gene match. The CDR3 has 14 amino acids. CDR3 in DNA: TGTGCCAGCACTAGGACTCAACAGGGGGATACGCAGTATTTT. Its translation: CASTRTQQGDTQYF.

The chain joins TRBV27 to TRBJ2-7; TRBD2 aligns across 9 bases. V was clipped by 2 bases and J by 2 bases; unmatched bases: 4. From germline, CDR1 is MNHEY and CDR2 SMNVEV (reference sequence). The CDR3 loop spans 15 amino acids. The CDR3 reads CASSLRLAVTYEQYF. The CDR3 region has the DNA TGTGCCAGCAGTTTAAGACTAGCGGTAACCTACGAGCAGTACTTC.

For this clonotype: No conserved phenylalanine or tryptophan is present at the end of the CDR3, so a read error is the likely explanation. The V call is TRBV3-1, the J call TRBJ2-3, with D uncertain. The germline V gene encodes CDR1 LGHDT and CDR2 YNNKEL (reference sequence). V was pared by 1 base and J by 5 bases, with 1 base between. The CDR3 contains 11 residues. The CDR3 region is CASSQVDTQYL. For the CDR3, the DNA is TGTGCCAGCAGCCAAGTAGATACGCAGTATCTT.

This clonotype appeared a few times. This chain joins TRBV20-1 and TRBJ1-5; D is unresolved. Germline CDR1 and CDR2: DFQATT and SNEGSKA (reference sequence). The CDR3 contains 16 residues. The V gene lost 0 bases and the J gene lost 0 bases, with 12 bases spanning the gap. The chain's CDR3 is CSARDRYLGSNQPQHF. The CDR3 nucleotides read TGCAGTGCTAGAGATAGATACTTAGGTAGCAATCAGCCCCAGCATTTT.

This clonotype was observed once. The rearrangement uses TRBV6-5 and TRBJ2-4; a possible D gene is TRBD2 (5 bases). This CDR3 is built from 16 residues. The germline V gene encodes CDR1 MNHEY and CDR2 SVGAGI. Trimming removed 6 bases from V and 0 bases from J, with 15 bases in between. As DNA, the CDR3 is TGTGCCAGCAGATTCGAGGGCCGTGAAGCCAAAAACATTCAGTACTTC. It encodes CASRFEGREAKNIQYF.

This clonotype was recorded many times. The V and J genes are TRBV5-1 and TRBJ2-1; D not resolved. Trimming cost V 4 bases and J 7 bases, with 12 bases left between them. This CDR3 comprises 13 residues. CDR1 and CDR2 from the germline V gene are SGHRS and YFSETQ. The CDR3 bases are TGCGCCAGCAGCCAACTACCGAGAAATGAGCAGTTCTTC. This gives the protein CASSQLPRNEQFF.

This clonotype was seen more than once but under ten times. The rearrangement links TRBV2 to TRBJ2-1; tentatively, D is TRBD1 or TRBD2 (5 bases each). CDR3 length equals 14 residues. CDR1 and CDR2 (germline): SNHLY, FYNNEI. Trimming removed 5 bases at V and 8 bases at J, with 16 bases between. The CDR3 DNA is TGTGCCAGCAGTCCCAGGTTGAGGGGCGATGAGCAGTTCTTC. Translating it yields CASSPRLRGDEQFF.

To note about this clonotype: The CDR3 does not end in the conserved phenylalanine or tryptophan, so this is likely a read error. This chain uses TRBV28 with TRBJ2-7, with 7 bases aligning to TRBD1. Looked up from germline, CDR1 is MDHEN and CDR2 is SYDVKM. V gave up 4 bases and J gave up 1 base; unmatched junction bases: 4. The CDR3 is 14 amino acids. CDR3: CASSWTGISYEQYL. CDR3 coding DNA: TGTGCCAGCAGTTGGACAGGAATATCCTACGAGCAGTACCTC.

This clonotype has a single count. A much larger clone is a single base away; this may be a read error. The rearrangement uses TRBV7-6 and TRBJ2-5, with D hard to call. Germline V CDR1 and CDR2: SGHVS, FNYEAQ. The CDR3 is 11 amino acids. CDR3 residues: CASSLAEAQYF. The CDR3, as DNA: TGTGCCAGCAGCTTAGCAGAGGCCCAGTACTTC.

This chain connects TRBV4-3 to TRBJ1-2, with D possibly TRBD1 on 6 matching bases. The V gene lost 0 bases and the J gene lost 4 bases, with 15 bases spanning the gap. The CDR3 length is 16 residues. Looked up from germline, CDR1 is LGHNA and CDR2 is YSLEER. The chain's CDR3 is CASSQDRQGRSYGYTF. The CDR3 region has the DNA TGCGCCAGCAGCCAAGATAGGCAGGGGAGGAGCTATGGCTACACCTTC.

This clonotype was seen ten or more times. V usage is TRBV4-3 and J usage is TRBJ2-5; D unclear. CDR1 and CDR2 from the germline V gene are LGHNA and YSLEER. V lost 3 bases, J lost 5 bases, and 10 bases lay in between. The CDR3 runs 13 residues. In nucleotides, the CDR3 is TGCGCCAGCAGCCAGAACGAAGGGGAGACCCAGTACTTC. It codes for CASSQNEGETQYF.

This clonotype was counted many times. This chain links TRBV20-1 with TRBJ1-1; D is undetermined. The CDR3 sequence is 13 residues long. CDR1 is DFQATT and CDR2 is SNEGSKA in the germline V gene (reference sequence). Trimming cost V 3 bases and J 0 bases, with 8 bases left between them. The CDR3 region has the DNA TGCAGTGCTAGGGGCCATATGAACACTGAAGCTTTCTTT. Amino acid sequence: CSARGHMNTEAFF.

The chain couples TRBV19 to TRBJ1-1; the match to TRBD1 covers 7 bases. V dropped 8 bases and J dropped 5; count of bases not matched to a gene: 14. This CDR3 has 15 amino acids. Germline V gene sequence: CDR1 LNHDA, CDR2 SQIVND (reference sequence). In DNA, the CDR3 is TGTGCCAGTGGCCGGGACAGCGTCCGGCTGACTGAAGCTTTCTTT. Residues: CASGRDSVRLTEAFF.